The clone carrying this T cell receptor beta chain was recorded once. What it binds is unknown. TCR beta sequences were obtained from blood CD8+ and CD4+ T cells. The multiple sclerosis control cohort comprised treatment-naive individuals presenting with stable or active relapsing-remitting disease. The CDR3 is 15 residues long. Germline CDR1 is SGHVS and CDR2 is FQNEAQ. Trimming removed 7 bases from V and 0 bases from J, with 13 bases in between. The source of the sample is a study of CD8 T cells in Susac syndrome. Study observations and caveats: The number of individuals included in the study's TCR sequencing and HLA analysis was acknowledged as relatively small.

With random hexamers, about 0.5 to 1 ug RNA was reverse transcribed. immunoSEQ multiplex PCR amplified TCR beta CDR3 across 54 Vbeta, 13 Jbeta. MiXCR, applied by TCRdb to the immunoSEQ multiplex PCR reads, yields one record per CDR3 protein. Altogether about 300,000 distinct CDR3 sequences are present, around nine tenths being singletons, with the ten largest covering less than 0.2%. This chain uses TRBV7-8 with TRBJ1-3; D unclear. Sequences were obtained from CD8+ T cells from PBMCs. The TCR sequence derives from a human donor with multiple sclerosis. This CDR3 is CASTLSFGSGNTIYF. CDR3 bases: TGTGCCAGCACCCTTTCCTTCGGCTCTGGAAACACCATATATTTT.